Given below is one TCR beta chain in context. Its target is unknown. Other DNA sequences in this sample translate to the same CDR3. Treatment denoted: roughly 19 received Ad26.COV2.S at low or high dose, single or two shots; about five received placebo; per-sample allocation not given. The samples date from day 63 after the first vaccine or placebo injection. The sample originates from a study of Ad26.COV2.S vaccination and SARS-CoV-2 variants. Study information: In the study, Ad26.COV2.S was injected intramuscularly once, or twice 56 days apart.

Generated by immunoSEQ multiplex PCR, the TCRdb table keeps only in-frame clones and is missing some. This table has about 680,000 clones, around 90% appearing once. Findings and caveats of the study: The TCR breadth and depth analyses may have produced an underestimate of total T cell responses.

Germline V CDR1 and CDR2: MNHEY, SVGAGI. V was clipped by 4 bases and J by 0 bases, with 10 bases between them. This CDR3 is built from 14 residues. This chain joins TRBV6-5 and TRBJ2-7, with D perhaps TRBD1 or TRBD2 (5 bases each). Specimen: peripheral blood, collected in a trial of Ad26.COV2.S vaccine versus placebo. The sequence was collected from a person between 18 and 65 years old who received the Ad26.COV2.S COVID-19 vaccine or a placebo. CDR3 in DNA: TGTGCCAGCAGTTCCGGGACCGGCTCCTACGAGCAGTACTTC. It codes for CASSSGTGSYEQYF.